These 3 T cell receptor beta chains came from one sample sequenced in a study of blood T cell repertoires in COVID-19. Generated by immunoSEQ multiplex PCR, the TCRdb table keeps only in-frame clones and is missing some. Of under 300,000 clones in the sample, 70% to 90% are singletons; the top ten hold under 7%. The source material was PBMCs or T cells enriched from blood (not recorded which). Receptor source: a woman aged 50 to 60 who had been exposed to COVID-19.

The table lists this clone with a count of one. The chain has TRBV11-2 and TRBJ1-4, with D perhaps matching TRBD1 (6 bases). Between the trimmed V and J ends, which lost 3 bases and 5 bases, there was a span of 10 bases. Germline V CDR1 and CDR2: SGHAT, FQNNGV. The CDR3 has 14 residues. This CDR3 is CASSFGQLNEKLFF. The CDR3, as DNA: TGTGCCAGCAGCTTTGGACAGCTAAATGAAAAACTGTTTTTT. Complete variable domain (other parts from reference TRBV11-2 and TRBJ1-4): EAGVAQSPRYKIIEKRQSVAFWCNPISGHATLYWYQQILGQGPKLLIQFQNNGVVDDSQLPKDRFSAERLKGVDSTLKIQPAKLEDSAVYLCASSFGQLNEKLFFGSGTQLSVL.

V is TRBV5-6 and J is TRBJ1-5; D may be TRBD1 (6 bases). V was cut by 4 bases and J by 4 bases, with 21 bases left in between. CDR1 SGHDT and CDR2 YYEEEE come from the germline V gene. CDR3 length equals 17 residues. CDR3 amino acids: CASSRTWGGGLNQPQHF. The CDR3 DNA sequence: TGTGCCAGCAGCCGGACGTGGGGAGGGGGGCTGAATCAGCCCCAGCATTTT.

V is TRBV5-1 and J is TRBJ1-1; D might be TRBD1 (5 bases). The length of the CDR3 is 15 residues. Germline values: CDR1 SGHRS, CDR2 YFSETQ. V was cut by 1 base and J by 0 bases, with 10 bases left in between. This chain's CDR3 is CASSLTGEMNTEAFF. The CDR3 nucleotides read TGCGCCAGCAGCTTGACAGGTGAGATGAACACTGAAGCTTTCTTT.